Below, one T cell receptor beta chain is given with its context. As yet, its antigen is unknown. The data were obtained in a study of cytomegalovirus exposure and HLA in healthy donors. Overall study findings and caveats: A later analysis showed HLA-associated TCR beta chains outstripping equally common others in clonal expansion.

Vbeta (60) and Jbeta (13) primers were used in the PCR. Data came from immunoSEQ multiplex PCR; TCRdb stores just in-frame clones and leaves some out. The table has approximately 150,000 clones, around 80% seen once. The germline CDR1 and CDR2 sequences are SGHRS and YFSETQ. V trimming: 4 bases; J trimming: 8 bases; junction bases outside the gene matches: 6. CDR3 size: 14 residues. The V gene is TRBV5-1, the J gene TRBJ1-4; 9 bases match TRBD1. Source material: PBMCs. This clonotype was obtained from a woman in her twenties or thirties in good health and CMV-seropositive. CDR3 loop: CASSAQGAGEKLFF. The CDR3 DNA is TGCGCCAGCAGCGCACAGGGGGCGGGAGAAAAACTGTTTTTT.